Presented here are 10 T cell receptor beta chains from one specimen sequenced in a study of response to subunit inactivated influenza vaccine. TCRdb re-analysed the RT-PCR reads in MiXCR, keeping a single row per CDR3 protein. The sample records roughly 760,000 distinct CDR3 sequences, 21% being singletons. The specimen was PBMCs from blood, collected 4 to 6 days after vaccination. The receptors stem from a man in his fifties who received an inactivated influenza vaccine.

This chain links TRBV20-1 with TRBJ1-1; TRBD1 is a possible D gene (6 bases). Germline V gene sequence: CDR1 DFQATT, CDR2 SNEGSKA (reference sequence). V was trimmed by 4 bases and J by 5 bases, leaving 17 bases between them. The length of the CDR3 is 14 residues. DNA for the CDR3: TGCAGTGCTAAGGGGGGGGGCCCGAGGACTGAAGCTTTCTTT. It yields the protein CSAKGGGPRTEAFF.

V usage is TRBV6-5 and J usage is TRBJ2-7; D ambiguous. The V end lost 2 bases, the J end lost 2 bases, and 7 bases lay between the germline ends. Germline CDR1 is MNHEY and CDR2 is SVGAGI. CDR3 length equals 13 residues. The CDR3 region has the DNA TGTGCCAGCAGTTACGGAGACCCCTACGAGCAGTACTTC. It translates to CASSYGDPYEQYF.

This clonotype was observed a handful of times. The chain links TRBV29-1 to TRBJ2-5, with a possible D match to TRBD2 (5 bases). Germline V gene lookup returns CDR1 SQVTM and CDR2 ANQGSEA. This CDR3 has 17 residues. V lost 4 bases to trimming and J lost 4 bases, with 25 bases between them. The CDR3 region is CSVVLWVEGRRGETQYF. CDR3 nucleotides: TGCAGCGTTGTTTTGTGGGTTGAGGGAAGGAGAGGAGAGACCCAGTACTTC. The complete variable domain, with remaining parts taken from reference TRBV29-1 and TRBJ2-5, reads SAVISQKPSRDICQRGTSLTIQCQVDSQVTMMFWYRQQPGQSLTLIATANQGSEATYESGFVIDKFPISRPNLTFSTLTVSNMSPEDSSIYLCSVVLWVEGRRGETQYFGPGTRLLVL.

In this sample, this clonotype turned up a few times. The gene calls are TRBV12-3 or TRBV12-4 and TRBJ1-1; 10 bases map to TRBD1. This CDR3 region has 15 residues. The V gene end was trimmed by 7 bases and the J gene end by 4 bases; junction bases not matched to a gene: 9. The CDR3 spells CASTTGTGVFTEAFF. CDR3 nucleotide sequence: TGTGCCAGCACCACCGGGACAGGGGTTTTCACTGAAGCTTTCTTT.

The CDR3 DNA reads as TGTGCCAGCAGTGTAGTCGTGGGGAGTACTGAAGCTTTCTTT. Translation gives CASSVVVGSTEAFF. V gene TRBV2 combines with J gene TRBJ1-1; no clear D. This CDR3 contains 14 residues. Trimming pared 4 bases from V and 5 bases from J, leaving 14 bases between. Germline loops: CDR1 SNHLY, CDR2 FYNNEI. Combining the CDR3 with reference TRBV2 and TRBJ1-1 gives the whole variable domain EPEVTQTPSHQVTQMGQEVILRCVPISNHLYFYWYRQILGQKVEFLVSFYNNEISEKSEIFDDQFSVERPDGSNFTLKIRSTKLEDSAMYFCASSVVVGSTEAFFGQGTRLTVV.

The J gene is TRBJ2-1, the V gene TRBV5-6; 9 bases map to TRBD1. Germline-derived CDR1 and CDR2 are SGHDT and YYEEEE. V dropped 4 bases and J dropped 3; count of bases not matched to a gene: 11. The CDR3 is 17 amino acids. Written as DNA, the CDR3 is TGTGCCAGCAGCCCCCGGCCGGGACAGGGCTTCTACAATGAGCAGTTCTTC. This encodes CASSPRPGQGFYNEQFF.

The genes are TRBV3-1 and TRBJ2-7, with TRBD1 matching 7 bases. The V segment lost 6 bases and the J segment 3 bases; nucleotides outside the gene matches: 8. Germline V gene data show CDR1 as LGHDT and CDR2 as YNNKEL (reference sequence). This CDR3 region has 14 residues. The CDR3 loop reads CASSLQGTVYEQYF. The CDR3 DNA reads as TGTGCCAGCAGTCTACAGGGGACGGTCTACGAGCAGTACTTC.

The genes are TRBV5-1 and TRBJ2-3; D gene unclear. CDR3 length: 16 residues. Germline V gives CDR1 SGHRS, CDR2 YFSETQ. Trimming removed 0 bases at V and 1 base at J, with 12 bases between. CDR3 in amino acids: CASSLADNRGTDTQYF. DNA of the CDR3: TGCGCCAGCAGCTTGGCCGACAACCGGGGCACAGATACGCAGTATTTT.

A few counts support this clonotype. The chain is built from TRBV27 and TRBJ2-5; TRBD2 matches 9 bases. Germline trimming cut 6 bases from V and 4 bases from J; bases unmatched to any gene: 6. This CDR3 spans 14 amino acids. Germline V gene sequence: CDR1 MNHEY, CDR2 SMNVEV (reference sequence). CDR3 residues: CASRGLARGETQYF. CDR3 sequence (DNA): TGTGCCAGCAGAGGACTAGCGCGCGGAGAGACCCAGTACTTC.

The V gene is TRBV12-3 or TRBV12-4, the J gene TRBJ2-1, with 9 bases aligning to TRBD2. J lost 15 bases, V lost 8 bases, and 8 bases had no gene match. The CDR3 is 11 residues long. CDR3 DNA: TGTGCCAGCCTAACCGGGACTAGCCTGTTCTTC. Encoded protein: CASLTGTSLFF.